These 32 T cell receptor beta chains came from one sample sequenced in a study of control samples from healthy donors and cancer patients. Only in-frame clones appear in the TCRdb table, and some are missing; sequencing was by immunoSEQ multiplex PCR. The sample lists roughly 150,000 clones; approximately 93% were seen once. Sequencing input: blood. The receptors stem from a man aged 45-65 years in good health.

V is TRBV6-5 and J is TRBJ1-1; tentatively, D is TRBD1 (6 bases). There are 16 residues in the CDR3. V lost 0 bases, J lost 0 bases, and 11 bases lay in between. The germline gives CDR1 MNHEY, CDR2 SVGAGI. CDR3 sequence (DNA): TGTGCCAGCAGTTACTCCTCGGGACACCTGAACACTGAAGCTTTCTTT. It translates to CASSYSSGHLNTEAFF.

The V and J genes are TRBV27 and TRBJ2-7; a weak D match, TRBD2 (5 bases). The V end was cut by 3 bases, the J end by 7 bases, with 13 bases between. The CDR3 length is 13 residues. Germline lookup yields CDR1 MNHEY and CDR2 SMNVEV (reference sequence). CDR3 loop: CASSLISPGEQYF. The CDR3 DNA follows: TGTGCCAGCAGTTTGATCAGCCCGGGAGAGCAGTACTTC.

This CDR3 reads CASRDGISYEQYF. In DNA form, the CDR3 reads TGCGCCAGCCGAGACGGGATCTCCTACGAGCAGTACTTC. The V call is TRBV10-2, the J call TRBJ2-7, with D possibly being TRBD2 (5 bases). This CDR3 has 13 amino acids. Trimming removed 8 bases from V and 0 bases from J, with 11 bases in between. Per the germline V gene, CDR1 is WSHSY and CDR2 is SAAADI.

The chain combines TRBV10-1 with TRBJ2-1; 11 bases map to TRBD2. The CDR3 runs 16 residues. V was clipped by 2 bases and J by 7 bases; unmatched bases: 7. From germline, CDR1 is WNHNN and CDR2 SYGVQD (reference sequence). This chain's CDR3 is CASSELTSGARNEQFF. In nucleotides, the CDR3 is TGCGCCAGCAGTGAGCTGACTAGCGGGGCCCGTAATGAGCAGTTCTTC.

About this clone: Other DNA sequences in the same sample also yield this CDR3. The gene calls are TRBV5-1 and TRBJ2-1; the D gene is possibly TRBD1 (5 bases). V was cut by 0 bases and J by 0 bases, with 7 bases left in between. The CDR3 covers 15 residues. Germline V CDR1 and CDR2: SGHRS, YFSETQ. The CDR3 DNA follows: TGCGCCAGCAGCTTGGGACAGAGCTCCTACAATGAGCAGTTCTTC. Amino acid sequence: CASSLGQSSYNEQFF.

The rearrangement uses TRBV5-6 and TRBJ2-7, with D possibly TRBD1 on 5 matching bases. CDR1 SGHDT and CDR2 YYEEEE come from the germline V gene. The CDR3 length is 12 residues. V shed 7 bases and J shed 6 bases, with 14 bases lying between them. CDR3 sequence: CASATVVGEQYF. CDR3 nucleotides: TGTGCCAGCGCGACAGTGGTCGGCGAGCAGTACTTC.

The V gene is TRBV5-4, the J gene TRBJ2-7; 8 bases are shared with TRBD2. Germline V gene sequence: CDR1 SGHNT, CDR2 YYREEE (reference sequence). The CDR3 runs 15 residues. The V gene end was trimmed by 4 bases and the J gene end by 2 bases; junction bases not matched to a gene: 8. The CDR3 is CASSHGSGGTYEQYF. The CDR3 coding sequence is TGTGCCAGCAGCCATGGTTCGGGAGGGACCTACGAGCAGTACTTC.

This chain connects TRBV6-5 to TRBJ2-7; 8 bases match TRBD2. The CDR3 has 15 amino acids. V gave up 9 bases and J gave up 3 bases; unmatched junction bases: 13. Per the germline V gene, CDR1 is MNHEY and CDR2 is SVGAGI. The CDR3 protein is CARPIGAGGLYEQYF. Here the CDR3 DNA reads TGTGCCAGGCCGATAGGGGCGGGAGGTCTCTACGAGCAGTACTTC.

This sequence joins TRBV9 and TRBJ2-1; weak D call: TRBD2 (6 bases). V lost 3 bases to trimming and J lost 4 bases, with 11 bases between them. CDR1 and CDR2 (germline): SGDLS, YYNGEE. This CDR3 spans 14 amino acids. CDR3: CASSAGGRYNEQFF. In nucleotides, the CDR3 is TGTGCCAGCAGCGCCGGAGGGAGGTACAATGAGCAGTTCTTC. The entire variable domain, with the rest obtained from reference TRBV9 and TRBJ2-1, is as follows: DSGVTQTPKHLITATGQRVTLRCSPRSGDLSVYWYQQSLDQGLQFLIQYYNGEERAKGNILERFSAQQFPDLHSELNLSSLELGDSALYFCASSAGGRYNEQFFGPGTRLTVL.

The chain links TRBV6-4 to TRBJ1-4; the D gene is possibly TRBD1 (6 bases). CDR3 length: 14 residues. CDR1 is MRHNA and CDR2 is SNTAGT in the germline V gene. The V end lost 4 bases, the J end lost 6 bases, and 12 bases lay between the germline ends. CDR3 in amino acids: CASSAGVEDEKLFF. In DNA, the CDR3 is TGTGCCAGCAGTGCAGGGGTTGAGGATGAAAAACTGTTTTTT.

The J gene is TRBJ1-6, the V gene TRBV28; a possible D gene is TRBD1 (5 bases). Germline CDR1 is MDHEN and CDR2 is SYDVKM. The V end lost 9 bases, the J end lost 7 bases, and 19 bases lay between the germline ends. The CDR3 has 15 residues. In DNA form, the CDR3 reads TGTGCCAGTATCCGTCGGGGGTCTCGAAATTCACCCCTCCACTTT. It encodes CASIRRGSRNSPLHF. Variable domain in full (rest from reference TRBV28 and TRBJ1-6): DVKVTQSSRYLVKRTGEKVFLECVQDMDHENMFWYRQDPGLGLRLIYFSYDVKMKEKGDIPEGYSVSREKKERFSLILESASTNQTSMYLCASIRRGSRNSPLHFGNGTRLTVT.

The rearrangement uses TRBV4-1 and TRBJ2-7, with no clear D. Germline CDR1 reads MGHRA; CDR2 reads YSYEKL. V was shortened by 0 bases and J by 12 bases, with 15 bases between the two germline ends. The CDR3 is 13 residues long. CDR3 sequence reads: CASSQEAPPAWYF. CDR3 sequence (DNA): TGCGCCAGCAGCCAAGAGGCACCCCCTGCTTGGTACTTC.

The V call is TRBV4-1, the J call TRBJ2-7; D uncertain. Germline CDR1 is MGHRA and CDR2 is YSYEKL. The CDR3 spans 17 residues. V lost 0 bases, J lost 3 bases, and 18 bases lay in between. The DNA for the CDR3 is TGCGCCAGCAGCCAAGATGGGCTCCCCAGACCAAACTACGAGCAGTACTTC. Amino acid sequence: CASSQDGLPRPNYEQYF.

CDR3 DNA: TGTGCCAGCAGCTCCAAGGGGATAGGTTATGGAGCCAAAAACATTCAGTACTTC. Residues: CASSSKGIGYGAKNIQYF. This sequence joins TRBV7-2 and TRBJ2-4, with a possible D match to TRBD1 (5 bases). Trimming took 4 bases from V and 0 from J, leaving 19 bases between them. In germline, CDR1 is SGHTA, CDR2 FQGNSA. The CDR3 loop spans 18 amino acids.

V and J are TRBV5-6 and TRBJ2-7; 9 bases match TRBD1. The CDR3 is 14 amino acids. Germline CDR1 is SGHDT and CDR2 is YYEEEE. The V segment lost 4 bases and the J segment 3 bases; nucleotides outside the gene matches: 5. CDR3 protein: CASSPGQGYYEQYF. The CDR3 DNA reads as TGTGCCAGCAGCCCTGGACAGGGGTACTACGAGCAGTACTTC.

This chain joins TRBV5-6 and TRBJ2-5, with D possibly being TRBD1 or TRBD2 (5 bases each). CDR1 is SGHDT and CDR2 is YYEEEE in the germline V gene. The CDR3 has 15 residues. With 2 bases removed from V and 1 base from J, the gap between germline ends came to 12 bases. As DNA, the CDR3 is TGTGCCAGCAGCTTATCGCCGGGACCCCAAGAGACCCAGTACTTC. Its protein product is CASSLSPGPQETQYF.

The chain links TRBV5-3 to TRBJ1-6; D is perhaps TRBD1 (6 bases). TRBV5-3 is an ORF, with its function uncertain. The V end was cut by 4 bases, the J end by 3 bases, with 20 bases between. The CDR3 has 18 residues. This CDR3 reads CARSGRTAQPLYNSPLHF. CDR3 nucleotide sequence: TGTGCCAGAAGCGGACGGACAGCGCAACCCCTCTATAATTCACCCCTCCACTTT.

The chain recombines TRBV7-2 with TRBJ1-2, with a tentative D call TRBD1 (6 bases). The CDR3 contains 15 residues. The ends were cut back, 5 bases at V and 8 bases at J, with 21 bases in the middle. From germline, CDR1 is SGHTA and CDR2 FQGNSA. This CDR3 reads CASSPSGGVSGGYTF. DNA of the CDR3: TGTGCCAGCAGCCCATCTGGGGGCGTAAGTGGGGGCTACACCTTC.

The chain uses TRBV6-5 and TRBJ2-1; tentative D call: TRBD1 (6 bases). Germline CDR1 is MNHEY and CDR2 is SVGAGI. Trimming removed 7 bases at V and 4 bases at J, with 11 bases between. The CDR3 extends over 13 amino acids. The CDR3 sequence is CASNQRGYNEQFF. CDR3 nucleotides: TGTGCCAGCAACCAAAGGGGGTACAATGAGCAGTTCTTC.

This clone appeared a single time. The V and J genes are TRBV11-2 and TRBJ1-6, with D maybe TRBD1 (5 bases). This CDR3 region has 17 residues. Germline CDR1 SGHAT, CDR2 FQNNGV. V was trimmed by 5 bases and J by 7 bases, leaving 21 bases between them. For the CDR3, the DNA is TGTGCCAGCAGCGGTGGCGTTGGGAGGGGAGGGAATTCACCCCTCCACTTT. Protein: CASSGGVGRGGNSPLHF.

The chain couples TRBV28 to TRBJ1-4; 8 bases agree with TRBD1. This CDR3 has 15 residues. CDR1 and CDR2 from the germline V gene are MDHEN and SYDVKM. The J segment lost 7 bases and the V segment lost 0 bases, leaving 4 bases of the junction unmatched. The DNA of the CDR3 is TGTGCCAGCAGTTTATGGCACAGGGGGACTGAAAAACTGTTTTTT. This codes for CASSLWHRGTEKLFF.

The V and J genes are TRBV5-1 and TRBJ1-3; 8 bases map to TRBD1. Germline V gene lookup returns CDR1 SGHRS and CDR2 YFSETQ. Losses at the gene ends were 3 bases for V and 3 bases for J; bases not matched to a gene: 8. This CDR3 region has 16 residues. The CDR3 DNA reads as TGCGCCAGCAGCTCCGGACAGGGCAATGGTGGAAACACCATATATTTT. Its protein product is CASSSGQGNGGNTIYF.

The V and J genes are TRBV28 and TRBJ1-1; D unclear. V was trimmed by 3 bases and J by 11 bases, leaving 10 bases between them. CDR1 is MDHEN and CDR2 is SYDVKM in the germline V gene. CDR3 size: 11 residues. The CDR3 bases are TGTGCCAGCAGTTTGGTTGATAGGGCTTTCTTT. It codes for CASSLVDRAFF.

J is TRBJ2-1 and V is TRBV5-1; TRBD1 agrees at 11 bases. From germline, CDR1 is SGHRS and CDR2 YFSETQ. The CDR3 covers 15 residues. With V trimmed by 4 bases and J by 6 bases, 6 bases remained unmatched. For the CDR3, the DNA is TGCGCCAGCAGCGCGGACAGGGGGCTAGTCAATGAGCAGTTCTTC. Its translation: CASSADRGLVNEQFF.

The chain carries TRBV19 and TRBJ2-1; 10 bases agree with TRBD2. Germline V gives CDR1 LNHDA, CDR2 SQIVND (reference sequence). V was clipped by 7 bases and J by 4 bases; unmatched bases: 10. The CDR3 covers 16 residues. The CDR3 is CASIEGGAGGYNEQFF. DNA for the CDR3: TGTGCCAGTATTGAGGGGGGAGCGGGAGGGTACAATGAGCAGTTCTTC.

The table lists this clone with a count of one. The chain carries TRBV9 and TRBJ2-7; 10 nucleotides line up with TRBD1. The CDR3 consists of 16 residues. V lost 4 bases to trimming and J lost 4 bases; unmatched junction nucleotides: 11. The germline CDR1 and CDR2 sequences are SGDLS and YYNGEE. The CDR3 here is CASSPREGQGIYEQYF. In nucleotides, the CDR3 is TGTGCCAGCAGCCCCCGAGAGGGACAGGGGATTTACGAGCAGTACTTC.

V usage is TRBV6-5 and J usage is TRBJ1-1, with D uncertain. The CDR3 totals 15 residues. V lost 2 bases and J 1 base, leaving 11 bases between the germline ends. CDR1 is MNHEY and CDR2 is SVGAGI in the germline V gene. CDR3 nucleotides: TGTGCCAGCAGTTACACACAGACGGGGAACACTGAAGCTTTCTTT. This gives the protein CASSYTQTGNTEAFF.

The rearrangement joins TRBV5-1 to TRBJ2-2; 8 positions match TRBD2. Germline assignment: CDR1 SGHRS and CDR2 YFSETQ. The CDR3 is 16 residues long. V lost 3 bases and J lost 2; bases outside the gene matches: 6. In nucleotides, the CDR3 is TGCGCCAGCAGCTCCATCGCGGGAGGAAACACCGGGGAGCTGTTTTTT. Amino acid sequence: CASSSIAGGNTGELFF.

In its sample, this clone was seen a few times. The rearrangement uses TRBV11-2 and TRBJ1-5, with D possibly being TRBD1 (5 bases). The germline V gene encodes CDR1 SGHAT and CDR2 FQNNGV. The CDR3 runs 13 residues. Trimming removed 5 bases from V and 5 bases from J, with 10 bases in between. CDR3 sequence reads: CASSKSTDQPQHF. The CDR3 DNA follows: TGTGCCAGCAGCAAATCGACAGATCAGCCCCAGCATTTT.

The chain couples TRBV5-1 to TRBJ1-3; unclear D gene. Trimming shortened V by 4 bases and J by 0 bases, and 8 bases separated the two germline ends. Germline loops: CDR1 SGHRS, CDR2 YFSETQ. The length of the CDR3 is 14 residues. The CDR3 is CASSAGTSGNTIYF. CDR3 nucleotides: TGCGCCAGCAGCGCAGGTACCTCTGGAAACACCATATATTTT. The whole variable domain, remainder taken from reference TRBV5-1 and TRBJ1-3, is KAGVTQTPRYLIKTRGQQVTLSCSPISGHRSVSWYQQTPGQGLQFLFEYFSETQRNKGNFPGRFSGRQFSNSRSEMNVSTLELGDSALYLCASSAGTSGNTIYFGEGSWLTVV.

This chain links TRBV11-3 with TRBJ2-7; 7 bases are shared with TRBD2. The CDR3 runs to 17 residues. The germline CDR1 and CDR2 sequences are SGHNT and YENEEA. J was trimmed by 5 bases and V by 4 bases; bases with no gene match: 17. The CDR3 region is CASSSDEQGLPRNEQYF. Written as DNA, the CDR3 is TGTGCCAGCAGCTCAGATGAGCAGGGACTACCCCGGAACGAGCAGTACTTC.

This chain links TRBV5-1 with TRBJ2-1, with a weak D call TRBD2 (6 bases). The CDR3 extends over 12 amino acids. Germline V CDR1 and CDR2: SGHRS, YFSETQ. Trimming shortened V by 5 bases and J by 16 bases, and 19 bases separated the two germline ends. This CDR3 is CASREGEEPRFF. CDR3 DNA: TGCGCCAGCAGGGAGGGTGAGGAACCTCGCTTCTTC.